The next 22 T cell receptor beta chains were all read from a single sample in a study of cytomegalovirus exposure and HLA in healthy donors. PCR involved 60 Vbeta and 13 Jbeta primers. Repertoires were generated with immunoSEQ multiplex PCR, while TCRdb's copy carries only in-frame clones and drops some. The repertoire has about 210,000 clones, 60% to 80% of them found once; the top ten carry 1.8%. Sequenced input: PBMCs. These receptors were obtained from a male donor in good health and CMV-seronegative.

CDR3 sequence (DNA): TGTGCCAGCAGCGTACAGGGGAACACTGAAGCTTTCTTT. Amino acid sequence: CASSVQGNTEAFF. This chain joins TRBV7-2 and TRBJ1-1; possibly TRBD1 for D (6 bases). From germline, CDR1 is SGHTA and CDR2 FQGNSA. The CDR3 spans 13 residues. The V end lost 5 bases, the J end lost 1 base, and 8 bases lay between the germline ends.

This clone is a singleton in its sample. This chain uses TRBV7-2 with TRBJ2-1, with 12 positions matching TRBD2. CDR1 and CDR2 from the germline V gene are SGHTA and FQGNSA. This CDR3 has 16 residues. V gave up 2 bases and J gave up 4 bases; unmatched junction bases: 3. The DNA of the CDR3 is TGTGCCAGCAGCTTAAGTACTAGCGGGGGGTACAATGAGCAGTTCTTC. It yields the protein CASSLSTSGGYNEQFF.

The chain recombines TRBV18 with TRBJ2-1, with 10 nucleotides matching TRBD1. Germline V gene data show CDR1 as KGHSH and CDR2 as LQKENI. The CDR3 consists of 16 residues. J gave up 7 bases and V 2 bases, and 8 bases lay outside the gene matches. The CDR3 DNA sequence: TGTGCCAGCTCACCAAACAGGGGACAGGGGATGAATGAGCAGTTCTTC. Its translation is CASSPNRGQGMNEQFF.

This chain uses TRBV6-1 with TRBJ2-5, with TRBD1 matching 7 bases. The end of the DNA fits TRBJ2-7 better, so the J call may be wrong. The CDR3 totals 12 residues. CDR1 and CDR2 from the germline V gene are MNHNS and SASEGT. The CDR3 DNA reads TGTGCCAGCAGTGCTCCAGGGGGCGAGCAGTACTTC. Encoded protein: CASSAPGGEQYF.

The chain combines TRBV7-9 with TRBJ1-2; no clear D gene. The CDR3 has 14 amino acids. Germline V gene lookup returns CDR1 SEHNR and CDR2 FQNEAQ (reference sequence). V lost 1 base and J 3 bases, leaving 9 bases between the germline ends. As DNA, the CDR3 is TGTGCCAGCAGCTTAGACCTTCAGGACTATGGCTACACCTTC. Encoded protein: CASSLDLQDYGYTF.

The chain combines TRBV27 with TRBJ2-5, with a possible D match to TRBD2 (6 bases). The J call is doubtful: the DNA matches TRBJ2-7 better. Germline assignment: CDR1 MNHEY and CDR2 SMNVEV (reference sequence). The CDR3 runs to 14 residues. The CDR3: CASSLWRDSYEQYF. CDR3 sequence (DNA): TGTGCCAGCAGTTTATGGCGGGATTCCTACGAGCAGTACTTC.

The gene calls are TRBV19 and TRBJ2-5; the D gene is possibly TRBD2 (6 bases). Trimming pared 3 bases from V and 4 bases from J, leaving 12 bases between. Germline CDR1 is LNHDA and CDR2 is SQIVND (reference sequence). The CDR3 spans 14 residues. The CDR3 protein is CASSMMRGGETQYF. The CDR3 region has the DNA TGTGCCAGTAGTATGATGAGGGGAGGAGAGACCCAGTACTTC.

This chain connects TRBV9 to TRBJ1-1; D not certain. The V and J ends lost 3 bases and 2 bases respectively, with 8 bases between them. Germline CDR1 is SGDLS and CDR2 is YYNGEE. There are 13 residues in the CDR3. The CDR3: CASSARDNTEAFF. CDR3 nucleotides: TGTGCCAGCAGCGCCCGAGATAACACTGAAGCTTTCTTT.

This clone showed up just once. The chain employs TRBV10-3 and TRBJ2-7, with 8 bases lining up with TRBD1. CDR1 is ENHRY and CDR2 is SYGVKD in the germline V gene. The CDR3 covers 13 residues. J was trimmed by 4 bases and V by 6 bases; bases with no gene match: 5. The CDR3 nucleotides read TGTGCCATCAGCCCGACAGGGGTATACGAGCAGTACTTC. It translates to CAISPTGVYEQYF.

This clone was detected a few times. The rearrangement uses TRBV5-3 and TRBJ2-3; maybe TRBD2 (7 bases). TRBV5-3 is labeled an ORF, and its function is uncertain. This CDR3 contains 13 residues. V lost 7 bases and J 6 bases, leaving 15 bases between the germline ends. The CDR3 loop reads CARGRAGVDTQYF. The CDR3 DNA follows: TGTGCCAGAGGGAGGGCAGGGGTGGATACGCAGTATTTT.

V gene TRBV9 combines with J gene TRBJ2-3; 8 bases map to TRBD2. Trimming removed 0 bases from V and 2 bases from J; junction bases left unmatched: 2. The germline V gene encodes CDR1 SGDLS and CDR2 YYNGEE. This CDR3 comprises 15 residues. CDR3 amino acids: CASSVGGGTTDTQYF. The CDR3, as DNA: TGTGCCAGCAGCGTAGGCGGGGGGACCACAGATACGCAGTATTTT.

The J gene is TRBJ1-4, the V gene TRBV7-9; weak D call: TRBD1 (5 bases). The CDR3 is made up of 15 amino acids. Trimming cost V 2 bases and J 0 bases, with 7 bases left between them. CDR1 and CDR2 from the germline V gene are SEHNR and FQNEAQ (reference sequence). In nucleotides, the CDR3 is TGTGCCAGCAGCTTATGGGGGGCAACTAATGAAAAACTGTTTTTT. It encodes CASSLWGATNEKLFF.

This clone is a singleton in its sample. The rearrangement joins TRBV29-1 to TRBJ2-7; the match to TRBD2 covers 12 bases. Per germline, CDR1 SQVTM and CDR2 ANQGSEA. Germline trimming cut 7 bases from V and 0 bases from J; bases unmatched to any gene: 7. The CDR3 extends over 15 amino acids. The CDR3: CSGLAGAESSYEQYF. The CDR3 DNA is TGCAGCGGACTAGCGGGAGCCGAGAGCTCCTACGAGCAGTACTTC.

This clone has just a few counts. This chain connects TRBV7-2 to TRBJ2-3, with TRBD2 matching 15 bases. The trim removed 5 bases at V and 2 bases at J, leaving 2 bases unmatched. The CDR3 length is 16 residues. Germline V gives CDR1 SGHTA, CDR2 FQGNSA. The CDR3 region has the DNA TGTGCCAGCAGCAGGACTAGCGGGGGGGCCACAGATACGCAGTATTTT. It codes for CASSRTSGGATDTQYF.

CDR3 sequence (DNA): TGTGCCAGTAGTTCCCCAGGGGTTGATCTCTATGGCTACACCTTC. It is translated as CASSSPGVDLYGYTF. V usage is TRBV19 and J usage is TRBJ1-2; D perhaps matches TRBD1 (6 bases). V lost 5 bases and J 4 bases, leaving 17 bases between the germline ends. This CDR3 comprises 15 residues. Germline CDR1 reads LNHDA; CDR2 reads SQIVND (reference sequence).

The CDR3 sequence: CASSFYWGGTYEQYF. CDR3 DNA: TGTGCCAGCAGTTTTTATTGGGGCGGGACCTACGAGCAGTACTTC. This chain joins TRBV28 and TRBJ2-7; D might be TRBD2 (6 bases). V was trimmed by 3 bases and J by 2 bases, leaving 14 bases between them. Per the germline V gene, CDR1 is MDHEN and CDR2 is SYDVKM. This CDR3 is built from 15 residues.

The CDR3 spells CASSVGGHQPQHF. In DNA form, the CDR3 reads TGTGCCAGCAGTGTGGGGGGGCATCAGCCCCAGCATTTT. The V and J genes are TRBV2 and TRBJ1-5; a possible D gene is TRBD1 (6 bases). V dropped 4 bases and J dropped 5 bases, with 9 bases sitting between them. The germline V gene encodes CDR1 SNHLY and CDR2 FYNNEI. The CDR3 is 13 amino acids.

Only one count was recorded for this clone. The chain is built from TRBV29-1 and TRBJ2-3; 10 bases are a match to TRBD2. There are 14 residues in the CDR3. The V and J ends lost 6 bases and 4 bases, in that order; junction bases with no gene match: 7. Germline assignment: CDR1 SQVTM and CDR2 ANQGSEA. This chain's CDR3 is CSVVSGRTADTQYF. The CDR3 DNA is TGCAGCGTCGTTAGCGGGAGGACGGCAGATACGCAGTATTTT.

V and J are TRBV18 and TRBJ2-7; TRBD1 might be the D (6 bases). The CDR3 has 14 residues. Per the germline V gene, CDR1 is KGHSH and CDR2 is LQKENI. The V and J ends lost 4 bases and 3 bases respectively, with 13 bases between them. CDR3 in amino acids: CASSLRQDDYEQYF. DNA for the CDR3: TGTGCCAGCTCACTTCGACAGGACGACTACGAGCAGTACTTC.

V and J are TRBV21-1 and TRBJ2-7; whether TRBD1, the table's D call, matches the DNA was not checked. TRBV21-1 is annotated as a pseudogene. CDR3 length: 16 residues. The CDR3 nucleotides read TGTGCCAGCAGCCTGACGTTGGACAGGGGGCGCTACGAGCAGTACTTC. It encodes CASSLTLDRGRYEQYF.

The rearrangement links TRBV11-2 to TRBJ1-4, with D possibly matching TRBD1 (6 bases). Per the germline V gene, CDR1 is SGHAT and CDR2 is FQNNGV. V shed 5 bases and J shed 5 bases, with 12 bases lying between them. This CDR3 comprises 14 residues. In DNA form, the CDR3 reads TGTGCCAGCAGCCGACAGGCCTTAAATGAAAAACTGTTTTTT. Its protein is CASSRQALNEKLFF. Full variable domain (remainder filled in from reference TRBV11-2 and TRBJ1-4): EAGVAQSPRYKIIEKRQSVAFWCNPISGHATLYWYQQILGQGPKLLIQFQNNGVVDDSQLPKDRFSAERLKGVDSTLKIQPAKLEDSAVYLCASSRQALNEKLFFGSGTQLSVL.

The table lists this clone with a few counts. CDR3 protein: CASSLLSGIEAFF. The CDR3 DNA is TGTGCCAGCAGCTTGCTGTCGGGTATCGAAGCTTTCTTT. This chain uses TRBV5-4 with TRBJ1-1; D is ambiguous. CDR3 length: 13 residues. The V gene lost 1 base and the J gene lost 8 bases, with 12 bases spanning the gap. Per germline, CDR1 SGHNT and CDR2 YYREEE (reference sequence).